This T cell receptor beta chain was observed in a study of beta chain features in type 1 diabetes (dated by TCRdb to about 2018). Study-wide context: No differences in mean age, gender distribution, total cell number or subset yield were found between patients and healthy donors. Regulatory and stem cell-like memory subsets were obtained from only 8 patients and roughly 8 healthy donors, while naive and central memory subsets were obtained from all 30 or so donors. Across all samples, 90 million to 130 million sorted cells were examined, and cell number per subset correlated strongly with RNA yield. In the study, TCRB repertoires of sorted circulating CD4+ T cell subsets from recently diagnosed type 1 diabetes patients were compared with those of matched healthy donors.

All of the isolated RNA was reverse transcribed with the High Capacity cDNA Reverse Transcription Kit, so expressed TCRB transcripts were sequenced. Naive, central memory and regulatory T cell samples underwent deep immunoSEQ sequencing, averaging roughly 3.3 million total reads per sample. After sorted cells were lysed in RLT buffer, RNA was extracted with DNase-treated RNeasy Micro or Mini kits, with the choice depending on cell number. Each cell subset was processed separately to prevent cross-contamination, with patient and healthy donor samples processed together. The immunoSEQ multiplex PCR was used to amplify TCRB sequences from cDNA, yielding 87-bp fragments that span the CDR3 region. Sequencing of the amplicons was performed on the Illumina HiSeq platform. As for the original processing: Synthetic template baselines were used to correct PCR bias computationally, reads within Hamming distance 2 were collapsed together, and singletons that could not be merged were discarded. Reads were aligned against IMGT to assign V, D and J genes, CDR3 length and insertions or deletions at six rearrangement sites. Clonotype counts were normalized to sorted cell number within each subset before computing true diversity and Gini coefficients with the tcR R package. The overlap coefficient, calculated on TCRB nucleotide sequences, was used to quantify repertoire sharing. Out-of-frame TCRB sequences from naive cells were analyzed as a proxy for the pre-selection repertoire. The immuneACCESS repertoire file appears here via TCRdb, limited to in-frame rearrangements. These files lack a portion of the clones; in checked studies, under half of the deficit traces to unresolved V genes, and the cause of the others is not known. V, J and clone size are those of that table, while D and trimming were read from the DNA. Counted in this sample were fewer than 300,000 clones; around 21% of them appeared once. The ten largest clones represent about 0.027% of the sample.

What the research found in general, with its limitations: HLA sub-analyses involved small numbers of individuals, so any influence of HLA type on TCRB rearrangement remained unresolved. The naive, central memory and regulatory TCRB repertoires appeared to resemble one another more closely among patients than among healthy donors. At VDJ recombination sites, patients with type 1 diabetes made fewer insertions and deleted more nucleotides, a pattern implying thymic rearrangement abnormalities. Shorter templates might be favored by PCR, yet because patient and control samples were amplified and corrected together, any such skew would affect both groups equally. A moderate but significant shortening of TCRB CDR3 length was observed in type 1 diabetes patients in all four CD4+ subsets. Because cDNA was sequenced instead of genomic DNA, activated cells with high expression could be over-represented, although the groups did not differ in activation or CD3 levels.

Each donor gave one peripheral blood draw, roughly 110 mL on average, collected into heparinised tubes. A BD FACSAria II was used to sort naive, central memory, regulatory and stem cell-like memory CD4+ T cells with a panel that included CD45RO, CCR7, CD25, CD127, CD95 and CD27. All sorted populations exceeded 98% purity. PBMCs were isolated immediately by Lymphoprep density gradient centrifugation and stained directly without culture. So that batch effects would be minimized, each experiment stained and sorted samples in pairs, pairing one healthy donor with one patient. In this sample, this clone turned up a few times. The antigen it binds to is not known. No quality values exist for individual bases; no much larger clone is one base distant. The CDR3, from cysteine to phenylalanine, totals 13 residues. Of the read, only the CDR3 DNA is kept; its 39 bases are in frame from base 1. CDR1 and CDR2, per the germline V gene (reference sequence), are LNHDA and SQIVND. V lost 1 base and J lost 7 bases; the stretch between them is 8 bases long.

The sample was naive CD4+ T cells from blood. Reading the label with the study, this specimen's cell subset or site is: true naive CD4+ T cells. This sequence was found in a middle-aged woman with type 1 diabetes. The rearrangement combines TRBV19 with TRBJ1-5, with the D gene not confidently named. The CDR3 amino acid sequence is: CASSIGAEQPQHF. The bases read TGTGCCAGTAGTATAGGGGCAGAGCAGCCCCAGCATTTT.